Described below is a single T cell receptor (beta chain) sequence and its context. Its antigen has not been determined. Within one base of it there is no much larger clone, and no base qualities were kept. Library generation was performed with RACE. The instrument was a NextSeq 500. Library preparation attached unique molecular identifiers to individual cDNA molecules for quantitative, reproducible TCR counting. Both TCR alpha and TCR beta chains were sequenced from each blood RNA sample. The original pipeline was this. A median of about 100,000 TCRs per sample was observed, with a range of about 20,000 to 750,000. The Decombinator software suite was used to annotate V, J and CDR3 in the TCR reads. To make PS versus PT1 abundance plots, every sample was subsampled to the same number of TCRs (28,000). TCRs were defined as expanded if absent before sensitization and observed at least eight times at the 2-week time point. TCRdb reran the public reads through fastp at Q25 and MiXCR, keeping productive beta chains. Rows merge per CDR3 protein into single entries with the most common DNA and genes. None of the V and J calls come from the authors' own analysis; TCRdb made them. This sample lists about 380,000 distinct CDR3 sequences; roughly 5% were detected once. The ten top clones hold about 2.1% of the sample.

This entry is derived from a study of human T cells and chemical hapten exposure (dated by TCRdb to 2020 to 2022). About the full investigation: For sensitization, 2% DPC in acetone was applied to a roughly 2 cm by roughly 2 cm area of upper inner arm skin. Throughout the approximately 26-week study period, patients were also given weekly therapeutic DPC doses on the scalp. Patch testing on the upper back used Finn chambers containing 0.01% DPC, with scoring done after 6 days according to International Contact Dermatitis Research Group standards. The patient cohort, mostly female, included alopecia areata with under or over 50% scalp involvement, alopecia totalis and alopecia universalis. Libraries were combined into a pool for sequencing, and differences in TCR yield between samples came mainly from small differences in library volumes within the pool. For TCR sequencing, blood came from about 28 alopecia patients at anywhere from one to four time points (pre-sensitization, 2, 6 and 24 weeks). Blood samples were taken from patients before sensitization (week 0) and then at 2, 6 and about 24 weeks after DPC sensitization. This study followed changes in the peripheral blood TCR repertoire in vivo during primary and secondary sensitization of alopecia patients to the hapten diphenylcyclopropenone (DPC). Overall results and qualifications from the work: Patch test score correlated positively with the number of PT1 expanded TCRs, reaching significance at thresholds 8, 16 and 32 but not at 4. Significantly more large CDR3 similarity clusters were formed by expanded TCRs than by pre-sensitization or healthy control sets, consistent with antigen-driven responses. The number of TCRs above 1 in 1000 frequency did not change with DPC sensitization; there was no evidence of global repertoire structure alterations. After repeated subsampling, the strength of the expansion versus patch-test correlation and the threshold at which it became significant changed. Alopecia, a presumed autoimmune disease, was present in all patients, so the immune response of the patients might differ from that of healthy individuals.

The sample's time point label is to be understood as: patch test 1, 2 weeks after DPC sensitization. What the treatment or condition label conveys for this sample: therapeutic diphenylcyclopropenone sensitization with weekly scalp DPC. At every patch-test visit, the blood draw took place before the patch test was put on. Patients were eligible if aged 18 to 70, diagnosed with alopecia and judged suitable for DPC therapy, and pregnant patients were excluded. Unfractionated whole blood was collected in Tempus Blood RNA tubes, and total RNA was extracted from that blood. Trimming at the junction amounts to 3 bases on V and 8 bases on J, and the germline ends lie 13 bases apart. The CDR3 sequence holds 14 residues, the cysteine and phenylalanine included. The retained sequence is limited to the CDR3, 42 bases, with the frame set at the first base.

Here the sequenced sample was whole blood, taken in connection with sensitization to the hapten diphenylcyclopropenone (DPC). The receptor was isolated from a woman aged 45 to 65 with alopecia areata. Some clones in this sample may be carry-over from other donors' samples. The sequence links TRBV12-3 or TRBV12-4 to TRBJ2-2; the D gene is perhaps TRBD2, on 5 matching bases. The nucleotide sequence is TGTGCCAGCAGTTTGGGAGCCTTAGCGGGGGAGCTGTTTTTT. Translation gives CASSLGALAGELFF.